Shown below are 2 T cell receptor beta chains from a single sample sequenced in a study of vaccination and CD4 T cells after COVID-19. An Oncomine TCR Beta short-read assay was used to sequence the DNA from cultured CD4+ T cells. TCRdb fed the PCR reads into MiXCR, producing one record per CDR3 protein. The sample consists of about 10,000 distinct CDR3 sequences, around a quarter of them appearing once. The treatment here: approximately nine-day PBMC culture with coronavirus spike peptide pools or control peptides (ViraFEST assay). Antigen specificity for these receptors is unknown. Sequences were derived from CD4+ T cells from blood, cultured in vitro, sampled before SARS-CoV-2 vaccination. These receptor sequences come from a human donor who received a COVID-19 vaccine.

The V gene is TRBV6-5, the J gene TRBJ2-5; D is perhaps TRBD1 or TRBD2 (6 bases each). The V gene's germline CDR1 is MNHEY and CDR2 SVGAGI. Trimming cost V 4 bases and J 7 bases, with 22 bases left between them. The CDR3 spans 16 residues. This CDR3 reads CASSSHRAGAGGTQYF. In DNA form, the CDR3 reads TGTGCCAGCAGTTCTCACAGGGCTGGGGCCGGGGGGACCCAGTACTTC.

This clonotype turned up a few times. The gene calls are TRBV19 and TRBJ1-2, with D tentatively TRBD1 (5 bases). Germline-derived CDR1 and CDR2 are LNHDA and SQIVND (reference sequence). The CDR3 spans 15 residues. V dropped 4 bases and J dropped 2 bases, with 14 bases sitting between them. The CDR3 DNA reads as TGTGCCAGTAGTACGCAGCAGGAGGGGAACTATGGCTACACCTTC. It translates to CASSTQQEGNYGYTF.